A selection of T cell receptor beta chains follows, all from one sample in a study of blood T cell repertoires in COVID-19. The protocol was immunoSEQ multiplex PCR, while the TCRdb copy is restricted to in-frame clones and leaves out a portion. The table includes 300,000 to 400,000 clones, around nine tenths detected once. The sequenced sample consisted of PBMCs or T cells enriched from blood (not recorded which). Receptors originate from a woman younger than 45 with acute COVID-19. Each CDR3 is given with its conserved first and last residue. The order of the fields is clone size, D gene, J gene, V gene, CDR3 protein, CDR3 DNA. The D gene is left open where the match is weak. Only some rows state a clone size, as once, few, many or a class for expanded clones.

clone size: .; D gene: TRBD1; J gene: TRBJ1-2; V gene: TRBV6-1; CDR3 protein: CASSEDGRGPYGYTF; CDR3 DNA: TGTGCCAGCAGTGAAGACGGCAGGGGGCCGTATGGCTACACCTTC
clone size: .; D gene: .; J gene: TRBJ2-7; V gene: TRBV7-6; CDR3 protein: CASSYGDRYEQYF; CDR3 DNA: TGTGCCAGCAGCTACGGGGATCGCTACGAGCAGTACTTC
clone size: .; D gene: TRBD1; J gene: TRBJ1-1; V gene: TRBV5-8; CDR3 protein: CASSPYRGMNTEAFF; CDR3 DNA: TGTGCCAGCAGCCCGTACAGGGGGATGAACACTGAAGCTTTCTTT
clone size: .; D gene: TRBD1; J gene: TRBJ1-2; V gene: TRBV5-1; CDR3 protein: CASSPMGQIPANYGYTF; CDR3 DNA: TGCGCCAGCAGCCCAATGGGACAGATACCCGCTAACTATGGCTACACCTTC
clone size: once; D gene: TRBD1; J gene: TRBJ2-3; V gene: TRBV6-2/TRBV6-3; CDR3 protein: CASSYGQGETSTDTQYF; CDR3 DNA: TGTGCCAGCAGTTACGGACAGGGGGAGACTAGCACAGATACGCAGTATTTT
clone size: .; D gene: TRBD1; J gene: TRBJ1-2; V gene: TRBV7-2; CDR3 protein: CASSLERQGSNYGYTF; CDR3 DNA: TGTGCCAGCAGCTTGGAGCGACAGGGTTCTAACTATGGCTACACCTTC
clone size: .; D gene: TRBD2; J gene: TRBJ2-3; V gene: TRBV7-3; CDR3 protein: CASSLNPPGGLAGGTDTQYF; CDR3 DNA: TGTGCCAGCAGCTTAAATCCCCCTGGAGGACTAGCGGGGGGAACAGATACGCAGTATTTT
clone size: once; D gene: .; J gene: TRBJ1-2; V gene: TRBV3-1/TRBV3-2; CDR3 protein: CASSQVGDGYTF; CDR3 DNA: TGTGCCAGCAGCCAAGTCGGGGATGGCTACACCTTC
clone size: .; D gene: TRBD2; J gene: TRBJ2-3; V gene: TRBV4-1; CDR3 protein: CASSITSGGARDTQYF; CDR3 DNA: TGCGCCAGCAGCATCACTAGCGGGGGGGCCAGAGATACGCAGTATTTT
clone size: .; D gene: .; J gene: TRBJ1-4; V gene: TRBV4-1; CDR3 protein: CASRGEAWQKLFF; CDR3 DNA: TGCGCCAGCAGAGGCGAGGCTTGGCAAAAACTGTTTTTT
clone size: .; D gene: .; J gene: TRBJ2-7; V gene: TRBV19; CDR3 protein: CASSIGNTAYEQYF; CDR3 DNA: TGTGCCAGTAGTATCGGGAATACAGCCTACGAGCAGTACTTC
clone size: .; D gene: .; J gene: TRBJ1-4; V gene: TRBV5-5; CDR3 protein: CASSLADEKLFF; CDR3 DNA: TGTGCCAGCAGCTTGGCAGATGAAAAACTGTTTTTT
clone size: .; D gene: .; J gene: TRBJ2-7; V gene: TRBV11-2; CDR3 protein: CASSPRQGLREQYF; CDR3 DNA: TGTGCCAGCAGCCCGCGACAGGGACTGCGCGAGCAGTACTTC
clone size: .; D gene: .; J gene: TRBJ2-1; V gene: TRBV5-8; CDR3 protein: CASSLQGSSYNEQFF; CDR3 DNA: TGTGCCAGCAGCCTCCAGGGGAGCTCCTACAATGAGCAGTTCTTC
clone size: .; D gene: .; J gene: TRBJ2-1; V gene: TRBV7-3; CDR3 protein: CASSSRTSGSYNEQFF; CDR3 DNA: TGTGCCAGCAGCTCCAGGACATCCGGCTCCTACAATGAGCAGTTCTTC
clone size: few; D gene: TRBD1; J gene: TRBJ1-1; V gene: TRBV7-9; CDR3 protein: CASSSWTGNYTEAFF; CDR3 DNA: TGTGCCAGCAGCTCCTGGACAGGAAACTACACTGAAGCTTTCTTT
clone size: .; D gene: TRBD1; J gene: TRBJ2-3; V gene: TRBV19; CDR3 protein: CASTSGQVTDTQYF; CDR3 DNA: TGTGCCAGTACCTCGGGACAGGTTACAGATACGCAGTATTTT
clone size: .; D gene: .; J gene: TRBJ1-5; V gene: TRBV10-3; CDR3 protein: CAISDPQEGNQPQHF; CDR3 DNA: TGTGCCATCAGTGACCCACAGGAAGGGAATCAGCCCCAGCATTTT
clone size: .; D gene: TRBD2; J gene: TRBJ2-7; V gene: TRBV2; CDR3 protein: CASREIAGRYEQYF; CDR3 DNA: TGTGCCAGCAGGGAAATAGCGGGGCGTTACGAGCAGTACTTC
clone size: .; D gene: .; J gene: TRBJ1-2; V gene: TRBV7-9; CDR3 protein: CASSSTDATYNSNYGYTF; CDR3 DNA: TGTGCCAGCAGCTCGACCGACGCGACTTACAACTCTAACTATGGCTACACCTTC
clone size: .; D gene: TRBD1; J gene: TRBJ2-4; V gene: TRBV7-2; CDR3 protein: CASSFRTGLAKNIQYF; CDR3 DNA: TGTGCCAGCAGCTTTCGGACAGGGCTAGCCAAAAACATTCAGTACTTC
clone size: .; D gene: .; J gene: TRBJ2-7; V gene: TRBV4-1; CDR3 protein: CASSQQRFSYEQYF; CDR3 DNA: TGCGCCAGCAGCCAACAGAGGTTCTCCTACGAGCAGTACTTC
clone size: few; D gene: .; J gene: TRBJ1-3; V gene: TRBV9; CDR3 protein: CASSVNPSSGNTIYF; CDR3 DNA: TGTGCCAGCAGCGTAAATCCGAGCTCTGGAAACACCATATATTTT
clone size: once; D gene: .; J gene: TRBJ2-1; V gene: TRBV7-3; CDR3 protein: CASSQVRSSYNEQFF; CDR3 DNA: TGTGCCAGCAGCCAAGTTAGGAGCTCCTACAATGAGCAGTTCTTC
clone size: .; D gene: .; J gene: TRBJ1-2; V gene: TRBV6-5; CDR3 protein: CASRRGVGYGYTF; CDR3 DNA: TGTGCCAGCAGACGGGGTGTCGGGTATGGCTACACCTTC
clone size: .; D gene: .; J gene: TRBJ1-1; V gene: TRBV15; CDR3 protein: CATSRGERYTEAFF; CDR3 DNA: TGTGCCACCAGCAGAGGGGAGAGGTACACTGAAGCTTTCTTT
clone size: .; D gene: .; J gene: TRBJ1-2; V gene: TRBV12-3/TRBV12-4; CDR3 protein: CASRTDTNYGYTF; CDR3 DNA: TGTGCCAGCAGAACGGACACGAACTATGGCTACACCTTC
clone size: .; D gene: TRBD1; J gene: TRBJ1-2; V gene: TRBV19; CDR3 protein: CASSIPGGPYGYTF; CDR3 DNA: TGTGCCAGTAGTATCCCAGGGGGTCCCTATGGCTACACCTTC